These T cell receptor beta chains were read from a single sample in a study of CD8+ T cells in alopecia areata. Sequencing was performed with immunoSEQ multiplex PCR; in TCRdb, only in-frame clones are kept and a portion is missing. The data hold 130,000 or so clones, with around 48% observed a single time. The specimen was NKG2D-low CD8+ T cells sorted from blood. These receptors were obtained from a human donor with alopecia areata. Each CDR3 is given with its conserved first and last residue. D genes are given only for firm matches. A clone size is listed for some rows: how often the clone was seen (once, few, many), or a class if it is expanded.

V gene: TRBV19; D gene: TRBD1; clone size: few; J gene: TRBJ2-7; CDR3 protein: CAAGQVYEQYF; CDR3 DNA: TGTGCCGCCGGACAGGTCTACGAGCAGTACTTC
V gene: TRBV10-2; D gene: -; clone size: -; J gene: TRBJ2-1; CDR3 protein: CASSEYREQFF; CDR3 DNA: TGCGCCAGCAGTGAGTACCGCGAGCAGTTCTTC
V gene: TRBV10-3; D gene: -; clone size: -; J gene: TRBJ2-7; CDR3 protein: CAISDGNEQYF; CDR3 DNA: TGTGCCATCAGCGACGGCAACGAGCAGTACTTC
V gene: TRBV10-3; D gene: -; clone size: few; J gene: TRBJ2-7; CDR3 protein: CAITPDHSYEQYF; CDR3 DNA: TGTGCCATCACTCCTGATCACTCCTACGAGCAGTACTTC
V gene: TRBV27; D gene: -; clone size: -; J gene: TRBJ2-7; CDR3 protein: CASSSGDGRYEQYF; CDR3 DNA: TGTGCCAGCAGTTCGGGGGACGGAAGATACGAGCAGTACTTC
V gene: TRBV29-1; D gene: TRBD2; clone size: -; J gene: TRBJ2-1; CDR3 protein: CSVEAGGSYEQFF; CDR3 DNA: TGCAGCGTTGAAGCGGGAGGGAGCTATGAGCAGTTCTTC
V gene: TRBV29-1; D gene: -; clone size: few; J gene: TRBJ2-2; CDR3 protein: CSVATGIPNTGELFF; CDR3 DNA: TGCAGCGTAGCCACCGGGATACCGAACACCGGGGAGCTGTTTTTT
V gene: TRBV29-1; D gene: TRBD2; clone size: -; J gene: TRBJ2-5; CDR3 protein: CSVAGREETQYF; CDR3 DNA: TGCAGCGTTGCCGGGCGGGAGGAGACCCAGTACTTC
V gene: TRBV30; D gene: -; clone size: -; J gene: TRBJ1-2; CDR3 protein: CAWSKETDYYGYTF; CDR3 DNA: TGTGCCTGGAGTAAGGAGACAGACTACTATGGCTACACCTTC
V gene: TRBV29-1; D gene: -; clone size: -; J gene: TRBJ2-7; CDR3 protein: CSVEKEEYEQYF; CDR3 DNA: TGCAGCGTTGAAAAGGAGGAATACGAGCAGTACTTC
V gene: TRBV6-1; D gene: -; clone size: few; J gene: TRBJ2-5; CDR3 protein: CASSEGVEGTQYF; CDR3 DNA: TGTGCCAGCAGTGAAGGAGTCGAGGGGACCCAGTACTTC
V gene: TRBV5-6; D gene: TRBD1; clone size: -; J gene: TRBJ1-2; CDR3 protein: CASSTGTGNGYTF; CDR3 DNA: TGTGCCAGCAGCACCGGGACAGGGAATGGCTACACCTTC
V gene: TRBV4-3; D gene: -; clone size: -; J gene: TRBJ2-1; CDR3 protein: CASSRRPPGNNEQFF; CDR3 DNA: TGCGCCAGCAGCCGCCGCCCGCCGGGCAATAATGAGCAGTTCTTC
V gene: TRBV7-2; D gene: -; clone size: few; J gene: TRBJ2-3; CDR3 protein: CASSLAPNYGLTSTDTQYF; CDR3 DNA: TGTGCCAGCAGCTTAGCCCCTAATTACGGACTAACTAGCACAGATACGCAGTATTTT
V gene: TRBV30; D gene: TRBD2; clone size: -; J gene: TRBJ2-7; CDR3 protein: CAWAAGGASSYEQYF; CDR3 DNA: TGTGCCTGGGCTGCCGGGGGGGCTAGCTCCTACGAGCAGTACTTC
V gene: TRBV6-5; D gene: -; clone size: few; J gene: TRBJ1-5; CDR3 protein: CASSNREPGPQHF; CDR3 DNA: TGTGCCAGCAGCAACCGGGAGCCTGGGCCCCAGCATTTT
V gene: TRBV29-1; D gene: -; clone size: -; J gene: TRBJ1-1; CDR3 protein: CSVPQGEAFF; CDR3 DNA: TGCAGCGTTCCTCAGGGAGAAGCTTTCTTT
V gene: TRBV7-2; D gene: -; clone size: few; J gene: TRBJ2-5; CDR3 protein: CASSLELDGETQYF; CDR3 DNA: TGTGCCAGCAGCTTAGAGCTCGACGGGGAGACCCAGTACTTC
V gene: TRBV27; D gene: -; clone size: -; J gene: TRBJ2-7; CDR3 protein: CASGGGGGNEQYF; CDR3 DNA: TGTGCCAGCGGCGGCGGAGGTGGGAACGAGCAGTACTTC
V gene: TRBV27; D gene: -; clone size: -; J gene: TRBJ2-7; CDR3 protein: CASTSRGWSEQYF; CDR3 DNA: TGTGCCAGCACCTCTCGTGGATGGTCCGAGCAGTACTTC
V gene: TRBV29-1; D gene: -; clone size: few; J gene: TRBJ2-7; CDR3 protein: CSVDRDQTYEQYF; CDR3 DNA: TGCAGCGTCGACCGGGACCAAACCTACGAGCAGTACTTC
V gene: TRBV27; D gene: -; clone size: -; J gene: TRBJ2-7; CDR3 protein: CASSLMGDEQYF; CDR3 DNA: TGTGCCAGCAGTTTAATGGGTGACGAGCAGTACTTC
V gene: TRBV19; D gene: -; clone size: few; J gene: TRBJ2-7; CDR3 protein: CASSPTVSYEQYF; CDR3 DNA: TGTGCCAGTAGCCCTACAGTCTCCTACGAGCAGTACTTC
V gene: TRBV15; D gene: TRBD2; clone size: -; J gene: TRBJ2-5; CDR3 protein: CATSGTITGGETQYF; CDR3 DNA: TGTGCCACCAGCGGGACTATCACAGGAGGAGAGACCCAGTACTTC
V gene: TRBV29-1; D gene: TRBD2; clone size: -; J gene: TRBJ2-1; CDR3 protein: CSVVGGGYNEQFF; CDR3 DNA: TGCAGCGTTGTCGGGGGGGGATACAATGAGCAGTTCTTC
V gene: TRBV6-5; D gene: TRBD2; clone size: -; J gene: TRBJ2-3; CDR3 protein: CASSYFAGGTTDTQYF; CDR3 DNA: TGTGCCAGCAGTTACTTTGCGGGAGGGACTACAGATACGCAGTATTTT
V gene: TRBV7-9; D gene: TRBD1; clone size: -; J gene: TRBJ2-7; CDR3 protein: CASSQIGQVYEQYF; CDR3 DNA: TGTGCCAGCAGCCAGATCGGACAGGTCTACGAGCAGTACTTC
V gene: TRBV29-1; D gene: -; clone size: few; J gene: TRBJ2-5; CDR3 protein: CSVSGLQETQYF; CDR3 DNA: TGCAGCGTTTCGGGGCTCCAAGAGACCCAGTACTTC
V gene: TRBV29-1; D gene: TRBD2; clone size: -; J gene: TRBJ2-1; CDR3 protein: CSVEGWLAGDFSSYNEQFF; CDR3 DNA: TGCAGCGTTGAAGGCTGGCTAGCGGGGGATTTCAGCTCCTACAATGAGCAGTTCTTC
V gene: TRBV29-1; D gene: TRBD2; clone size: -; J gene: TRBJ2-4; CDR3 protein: CSVERAGSLAKNIQYF; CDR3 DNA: TGCAGCGTTGAGCGAGCGGGGTCTTTGGCCAAAAACATTCAGTACTTC
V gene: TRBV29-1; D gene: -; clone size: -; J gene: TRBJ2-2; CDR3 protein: CSVVVGVYTGELFF; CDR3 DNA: TGCAGCGTTGTAGTGGGGGTCTACACCGGGGAGCTGTTTTTT
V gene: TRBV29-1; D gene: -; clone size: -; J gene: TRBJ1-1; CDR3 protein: CSAIDSSNTEAFF; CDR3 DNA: TGCAGCGCTATCGACAGCTCGAACACTGAAGCTTTCTTT
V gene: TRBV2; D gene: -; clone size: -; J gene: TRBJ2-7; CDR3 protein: CASKTGSYEQYF; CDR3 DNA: TGTGCCAGCAAGACCGGTTCCTACGAGCAGTACTTC
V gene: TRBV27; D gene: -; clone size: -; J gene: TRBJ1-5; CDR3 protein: CASSRAGYSNQPQHF; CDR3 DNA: TGTGCCAGCAGTCGCGCAGGGTATAGCAATCAGCCCCAGCATTTT
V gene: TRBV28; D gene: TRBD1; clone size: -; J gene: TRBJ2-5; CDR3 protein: CASSVTGGRETQYF; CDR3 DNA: TGTGCCAGCAGCGTGACAGGGGGCCGGGAGACCCAGTACTTC
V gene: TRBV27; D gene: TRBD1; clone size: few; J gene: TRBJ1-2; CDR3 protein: CASSSPGQGAIGYTF; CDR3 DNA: TGTGCCAGCAGTTCGCCGGGACAGGGGGCAATAGGCTACACCTTC
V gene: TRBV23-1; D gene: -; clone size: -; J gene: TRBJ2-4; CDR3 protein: CASSPRFLAAKNIQYF; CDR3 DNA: TGCGCCAGCAGCCCTCGGTTCCTAGCGGCCAAAAACATTCAGTACTTC
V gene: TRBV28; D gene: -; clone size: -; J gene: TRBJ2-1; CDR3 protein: CASSSARIYNEQFF; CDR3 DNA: TGTGCCAGCAGTTCCGCTAGAATCTACAATGAGCAGTTCTTC
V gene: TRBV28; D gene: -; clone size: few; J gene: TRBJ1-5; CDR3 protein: CASSPRGNQPQHF; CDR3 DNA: TGTGCCAGCAGTCCCAGGGGTAACCAGCCCCAGCATTTT
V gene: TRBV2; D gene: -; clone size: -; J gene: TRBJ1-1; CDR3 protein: CASTTGPAFF; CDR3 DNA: TGTGCCAGCACAACAGGGCCAGCTTTCTTT
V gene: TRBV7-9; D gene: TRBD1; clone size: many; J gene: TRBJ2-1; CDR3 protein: CASSPRQGSSYNEQFF; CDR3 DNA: TGTGCCAGCAGCCCCCGACAGGGGAGCTCCTACAATGAGCAGTTCTTC
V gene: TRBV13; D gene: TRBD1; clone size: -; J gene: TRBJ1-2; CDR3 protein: CASSSRRYEGARDGYTF; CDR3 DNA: TGTGCCAGCAGCTCGAGACGTTATGAGGGGGCGCGGGATGGCTACACCTTC
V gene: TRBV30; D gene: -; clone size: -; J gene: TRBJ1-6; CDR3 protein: CAWSEDSPLHF; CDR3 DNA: TGTGCCTGGAGTGAGGATTCACCCCTCCACTTT
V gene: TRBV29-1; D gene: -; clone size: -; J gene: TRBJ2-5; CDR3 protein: CSVTGPTSETQYF; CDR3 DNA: TGCAGCGTGACCGGTCCCACGTCAGAGACCCAGTACTTC
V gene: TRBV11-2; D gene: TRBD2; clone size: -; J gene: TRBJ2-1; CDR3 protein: CASSLSGTSGDEQFF; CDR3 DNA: TGTGCCAGCAGCTTATCAGGGACTAGCGGGGATGAGCAGTTCTTC
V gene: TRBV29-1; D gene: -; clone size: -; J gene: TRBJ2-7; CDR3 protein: CSVGLEDRSYEQYF; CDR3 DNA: TGCAGCGTGGGCCTAGAGGACAGAAGCTACGAGCAGTACTTC
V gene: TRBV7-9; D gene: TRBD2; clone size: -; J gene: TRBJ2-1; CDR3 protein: CASSWSGTSGSLYNEQFF; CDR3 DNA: TGTGCCAGCAGCTGGTCCGGGACTAGCGGGTCACTCTACAATGAGCAGTTCTTC
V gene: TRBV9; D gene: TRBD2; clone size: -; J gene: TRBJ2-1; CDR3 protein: CASRTSGSDEQFF; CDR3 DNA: TGTGCCAGCCGAACTAGCGGGTCGGATGAGCAGTTCTTC
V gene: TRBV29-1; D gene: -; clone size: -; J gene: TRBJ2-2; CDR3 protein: CSVELSGPLQGELFF; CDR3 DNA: TGCAGCGTTGAACTCTCGGGACCCTTGCAGGGGGAGCTGTTTTTT
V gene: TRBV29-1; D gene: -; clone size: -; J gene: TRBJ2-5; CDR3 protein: CSVDSLAGQHQETQYF; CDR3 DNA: TGCAGCGTGGATTCCCTCGCCGGACAGCACCAAGAGACCCAGTACTTC
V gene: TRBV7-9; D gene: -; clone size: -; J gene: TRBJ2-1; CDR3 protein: CASSLGYNEQFF; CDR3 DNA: TGTGCCAGCAGCTTAGGGTACAATGAGCAGTTCTTC
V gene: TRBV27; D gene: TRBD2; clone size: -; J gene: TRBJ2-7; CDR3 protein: CASSLGGTAEQYF; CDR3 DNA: TGTGCCAGCAGTTTGGGGGGGACGGCCGAGCAGTACTTC
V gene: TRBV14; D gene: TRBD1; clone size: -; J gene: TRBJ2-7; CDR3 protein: CASSQETPGQGYEQYF; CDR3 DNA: TGTGCCAGCAGCCAAGAGACTCCGGGACAGGGCTACGAGCAGTACTTC
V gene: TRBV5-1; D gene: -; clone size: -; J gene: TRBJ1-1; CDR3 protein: CASRPDSRPEAFF; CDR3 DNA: TGCGCCAGCAGGCCGGACAGTCGGCCTGAAGCTTTCTTT
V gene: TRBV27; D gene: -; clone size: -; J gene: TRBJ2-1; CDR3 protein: CASSYNEQFF; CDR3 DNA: TGTGCCAGCAGCTACAATGAGCAGTTCTTC